This T cell receptor (beta chain) was found in a study of blood T cell repertoires in COVID-19. The protocol was immunoSEQ multiplex PCR, while the TCRdb copy is restricted to in-frame clones and leaves out a portion. The table shows around 130,000 clones, with about four fifths occurring only once. This CDR3 spans 14 amino acids. The ends were cut back, 6 bases at V and 4 bases at J, with 14 bases in the middle. In germline, CDR1 is MDHEN, CDR2 SYDVKM. The gene calls are TRBV28 and TRBJ2-3; D perhaps matches TRBD1 (6 bases). Sequencing was performed on peripheral blood. The source of this sequence is a man older than 75 with acute or convalescent COVID-19. CDR3 region: CASSSPSGADTQYF. CDR3 sequence (DNA): TGTGCCAGCAGCTCACCTTCAGGGGCAGATACGCAGTATTTT.